A selection of T cell receptor beta chains follows, all from one sample in a study of blood T cell repertoires in COVID-19. The protocol was immunoSEQ multiplex PCR, while the TCRdb copy is restricted to in-frame clones and leaves out a portion. The profile shows roughly 150,000 clones, roughly four fifths of them singletons. Sequenced material: peripheral blood. The receptor source for this set is a human donor in a cohort sampled during active COVID-19. CDR3s include the opening cysteine and the closing phenylalanine or tryptophan. The order of the fields is V gene, J gene, CDR3 protein.

>TRBV5-1|TRBJ1-2
CASSLGGPNGYTF
>TRBV2|TRBJ2-5
CASSRQGWETQYF
>TRBV5-6|TRBJ2-7
CASSSANGPEQYF
>TRBV10-3|TRBJ2-3
CAISGSGTDTQYF
>TRBV6-6|TRBJ2-7
CASSYSRGDYEQYF
>TRBV29-1|TRBJ2-7
CSVYTRNYYEQYF
>TRBV5-1|TRBJ2-5
CASSLEGQETQYF
>TRBV11-2|TRBJ1-2
CASSFRDINYGYTF
>TRBV14|TRBJ1-1
CASSQGEGDTEAFF
>TRBV3-1/TRBV3-2|TRBJ2-3
CASSRRRKSGLAVLEDTQYF
>TRBV7-9|TRBJ1-3
CASRGDREGPIYF
>TRBV11-3|TRBJ1-1
CASSQTGAANTEAFF
>TRBV11-2|TRBJ1-6
CASTLTGSDSPLHF
>TRBV7-3|TRBJ2-1
CASSPIRGRYNEQFF
>TRBV2|TRBJ1-1
CASSDGGMNTEAFF
>TRBV14|TRBJ2-7
CASSLRQSEQYF
>TRBV7-3|TRBJ2-6
CASSSLQGSGANVLTF
>TRBV7-9|TRBJ2-1
CASSLRASVPNEQFF
>TRBV19|TRBJ2-7
CASSAASASYEQYF
>TRBV5-8|TRBJ2-5
CASSFDSGGTQYF
>TRBV19|TRBJ1-5
CASSTLAEDQPQHF
>TRBV12-5|TRBJ1-6
CASGPGDRGNSPLHF
>TRBV6-5|TRBJ2-5
CASSSPGQGRETQYF